This T cell receptor (beta chain) is drawn from a study of blood T cell repertoires in COVID-19. Study summary: COVID-19 samples collected from the United States, Italy and Spain covered acute and convalescent phases.

This table comes from immunoSEQ multiplex PCR, and its TCRdb copy is limited to in-frame clones, with some not included. The sample has some 99,000 clones; approximately 87% are singletons. V lost 6 bases to trimming and J lost 6 bases; unmatched junction nucleotides: 17. The length of the CDR3 is 17 residues. The germline V gene encodes CDR1 MNHEY and CDR2 SVGEGT. The rearrangement uses TRBV6-2 or TRBV6-3 and TRBJ2-1; the match to TRBD2 covers 7 bases. Sequences were obtained from peripheral blood. The source of this sequence is a woman aged 60-70 years with acute or convalescent COVID-19. The CDR3 reads CASSPSGGVLASNEQFF. The DNA of the CDR3 is TGTGCCAGCAGCCCTTCTGGGGGGGTTTTGGCGAGCAATGAGCAGTTCTTC.